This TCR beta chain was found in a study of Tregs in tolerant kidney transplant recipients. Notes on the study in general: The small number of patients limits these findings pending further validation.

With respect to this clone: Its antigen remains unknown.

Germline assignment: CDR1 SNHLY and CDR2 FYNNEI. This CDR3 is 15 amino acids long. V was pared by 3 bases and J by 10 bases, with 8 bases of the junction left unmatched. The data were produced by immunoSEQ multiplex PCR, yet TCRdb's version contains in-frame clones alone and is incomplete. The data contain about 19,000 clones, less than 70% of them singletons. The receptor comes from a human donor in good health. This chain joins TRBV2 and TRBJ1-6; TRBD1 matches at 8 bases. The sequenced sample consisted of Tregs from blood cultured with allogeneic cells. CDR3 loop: CASSEAGGARSPLHF. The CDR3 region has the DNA TGTGCCAGCAGTGAGGCAGGGGGCGCGAGGTCACCCCTCCACTTT.